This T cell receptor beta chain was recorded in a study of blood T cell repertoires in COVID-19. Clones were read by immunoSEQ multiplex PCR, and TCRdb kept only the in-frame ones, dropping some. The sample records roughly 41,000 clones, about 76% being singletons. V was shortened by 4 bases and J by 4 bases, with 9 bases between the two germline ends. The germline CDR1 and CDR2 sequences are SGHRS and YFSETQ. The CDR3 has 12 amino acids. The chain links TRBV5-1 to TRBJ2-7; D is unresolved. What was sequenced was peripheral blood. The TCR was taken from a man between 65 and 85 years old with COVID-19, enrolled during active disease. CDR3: CASSETGYEQYF. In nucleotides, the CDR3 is TGCGCCAGCAGCGAGACCGGGTACGAGCAGTACTTC.